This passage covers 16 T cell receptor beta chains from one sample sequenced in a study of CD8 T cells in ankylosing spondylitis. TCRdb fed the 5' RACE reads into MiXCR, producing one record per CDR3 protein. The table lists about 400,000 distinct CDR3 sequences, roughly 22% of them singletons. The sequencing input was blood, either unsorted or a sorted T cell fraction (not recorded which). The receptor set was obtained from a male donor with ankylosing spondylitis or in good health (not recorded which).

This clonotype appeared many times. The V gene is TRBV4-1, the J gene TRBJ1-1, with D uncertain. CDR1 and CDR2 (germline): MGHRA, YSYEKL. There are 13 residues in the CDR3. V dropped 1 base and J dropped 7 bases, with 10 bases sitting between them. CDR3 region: CASSQVDGVEAFF. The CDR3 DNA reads TGCGCCAGCAGCCAAGTGGACGGGGTTGAAGCTTTCTTT.

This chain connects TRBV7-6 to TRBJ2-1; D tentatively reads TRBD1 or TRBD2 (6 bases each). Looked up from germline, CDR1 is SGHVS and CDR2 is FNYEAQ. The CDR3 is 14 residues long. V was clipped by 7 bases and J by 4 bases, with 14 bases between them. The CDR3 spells CASTSRGPYNEQFF. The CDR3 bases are TGTGCCAGCACCTCCCGGGGGCCTTACAATGAGCAGTTCTTC. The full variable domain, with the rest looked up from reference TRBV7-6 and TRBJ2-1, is GAGVSQSPRYKVTKRGQDVALRCDPISGHVSLYWYRQALGQGPEFLTYFNYEAQQDKSGLPNDRFSAERPEGSISTLTIQRTEQRDSAMYRCASTSRGPYNEQFFGPGTRLTVL.

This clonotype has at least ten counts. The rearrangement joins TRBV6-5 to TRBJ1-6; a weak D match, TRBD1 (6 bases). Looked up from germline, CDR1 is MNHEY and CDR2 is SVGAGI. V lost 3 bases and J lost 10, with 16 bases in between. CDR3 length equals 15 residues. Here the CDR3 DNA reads TGTGCCAGCAGTTATTCGGGGGCGCTAGGATCACCCCTCCACTTT. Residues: CASSYSGALGSPLHF.

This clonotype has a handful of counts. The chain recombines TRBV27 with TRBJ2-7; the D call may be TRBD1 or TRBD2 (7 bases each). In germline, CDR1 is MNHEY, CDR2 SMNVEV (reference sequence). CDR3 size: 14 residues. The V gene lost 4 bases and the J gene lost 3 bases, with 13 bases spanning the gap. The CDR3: CASSSRGGIYEQYF. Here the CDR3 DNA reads TGTGCCAGCAGTTCCAGGGGGGGAATCTACGAGCAGTACTTC.

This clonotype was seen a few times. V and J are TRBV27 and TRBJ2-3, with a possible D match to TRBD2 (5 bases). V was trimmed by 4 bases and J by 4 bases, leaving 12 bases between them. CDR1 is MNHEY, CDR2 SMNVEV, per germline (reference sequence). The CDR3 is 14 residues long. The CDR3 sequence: CASSSILASDTQYF. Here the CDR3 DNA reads TGTGCCAGCAGTTCTATTCTAGCATCAGATACGCAGTATTTT.

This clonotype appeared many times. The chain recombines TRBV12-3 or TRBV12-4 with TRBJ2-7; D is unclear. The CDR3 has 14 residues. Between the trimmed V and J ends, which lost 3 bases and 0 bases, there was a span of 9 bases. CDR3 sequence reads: CASSFYPDSYEQYF. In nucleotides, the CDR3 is TGTGCCAGCAGTTTCTATCCAGACTCCTACGAGCAGTACTTC.

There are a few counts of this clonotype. CDR3 amino acids: CASSRIAGTISYEQYF. The DNA for the CDR3 is TGTGCCAGCAGTCGAATTGCCGGGACAATATCCTACGAGCAGTACTTC. The gene calls are TRBV7-9 and TRBJ2-7; tentative D call: TRBD1 (6 bases). Germline V gene sequence: CDR1 SEHNR, CDR2 FQNEAQ (reference sequence). V was trimmed by 6 bases and J by 1 base, leaving 19 bases between them. This CDR3 is built from 16 residues. Using reference TRBV7-9 and TRBJ2-7 for the parts outside the CDR3, the full variable domain is DTGVSQNPRHKITKRGQNVTFRCDPISEHNRLYWYRQTLGQGPEFLTYFQNEAQLEKSRLLSDRFSAERPKGSFSTLEIQRTEQGDSAMYLCASSRIAGTISYEQYFGPGTRLTVT.

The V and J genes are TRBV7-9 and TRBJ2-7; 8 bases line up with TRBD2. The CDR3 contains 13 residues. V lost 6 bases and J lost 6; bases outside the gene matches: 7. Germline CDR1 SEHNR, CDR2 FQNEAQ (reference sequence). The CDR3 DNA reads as TGTGCCAGCAGGGTTAGCGGGGCTAGCGAGCAGTACTTC. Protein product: CASRVSGASEQYF.

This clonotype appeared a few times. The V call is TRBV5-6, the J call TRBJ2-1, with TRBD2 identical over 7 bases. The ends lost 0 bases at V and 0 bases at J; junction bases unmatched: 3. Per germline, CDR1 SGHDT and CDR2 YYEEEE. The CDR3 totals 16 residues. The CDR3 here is CASSLVPGGSYNEQFF. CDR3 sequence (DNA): TGTGCCAGCAGCTTGGTCCCGGGGGGCTCCTACAATGAGCAGTTCTTC.

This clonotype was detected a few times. The CDR3 nucleotides read TGTGCCAGCAGTGATTCGTGGGCGCTGGATTGGGAGACCCAGTACTTC. Amino acids: CASSDSWALDWETQYF. J is TRBJ2-5 and V is TRBV25-1, with D hard to call. CDR1 MGHDK and CDR2 SYGVNS come from the germline V gene. The ends were cut back, 3 bases at V and 5 bases at J, with 19 bases in the middle. The CDR3 is made up of 16 amino acids. Supplemented by reference TRBV25-1 and TRBJ2-5, the full variable domain reads EADIYQTPRYLVIGTGKKITLECSQTMGHDKMYWYQQDPGMELHLIHYSYGVNSTEKGDLSSESTVSRIRTEHFPLTLESARPSHTSQYLCASSDSWALDWETQYFGPGTRLLVL.

This CDR3 reads CSVVSGAGLAPGELFF. CDR3 in DNA: TGCAGCGTTGTTTCGGGGGCCGGACTAGCTCCCGGGGAGCTGTTTTTT. The rearrangement links TRBV29-1 to TRBJ2-2, with 8 bases aligning to TRBD2. The V and J ends lost 4 bases and 6 bases, in that order; junction bases with no gene match: 13. The CDR3 has 16 amino acids. The germline CDR1 and CDR2 sequences are SQVTM and ANQGSEA.

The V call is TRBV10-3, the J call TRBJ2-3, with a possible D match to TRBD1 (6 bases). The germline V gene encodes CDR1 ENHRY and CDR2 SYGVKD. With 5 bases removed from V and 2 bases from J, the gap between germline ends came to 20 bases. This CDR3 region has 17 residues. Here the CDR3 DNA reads TGTGCCATCAGTCCCGGAACAGGGACCCTTCACACAGATACGCAGTATTTT. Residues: CAISPGTGTLHTDTQYF.

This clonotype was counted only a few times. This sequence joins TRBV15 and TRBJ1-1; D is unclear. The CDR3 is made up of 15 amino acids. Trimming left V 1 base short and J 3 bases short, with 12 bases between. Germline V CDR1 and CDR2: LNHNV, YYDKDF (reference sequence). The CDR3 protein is CATSRATPSYTEAFF. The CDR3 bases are TGTGCCACCAGCAGAGCAACCCCCAGCTACACTGAAGCTTTCTTT.

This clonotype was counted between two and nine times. The CDR3 here is CASSQQGDGANVLTF. CDR3 in DNA: TGTGCCAGCAGTCAACAGGGGGACGGGGCCAACGTCCTGACTTTC. The rearrangement joins TRBV6-1 to TRBJ2-6, with TRBD1 identical over 8 bases. This CDR3 contains 15 residues. V was pared by 5 bases and J by 4 bases, with 4 bases of the junction left unmatched. Germline loops: CDR1 MNHNS, CDR2 SASEGT.

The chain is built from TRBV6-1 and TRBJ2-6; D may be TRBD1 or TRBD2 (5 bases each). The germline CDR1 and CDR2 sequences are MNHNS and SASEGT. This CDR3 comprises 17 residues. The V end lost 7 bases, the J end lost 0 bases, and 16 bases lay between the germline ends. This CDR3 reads CASTGDSGLSGANVLTF. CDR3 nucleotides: TGTGCCAGCACTGGAGACAGCGGACTCTCTGGGGCCAACGTCCTGACTTTC.

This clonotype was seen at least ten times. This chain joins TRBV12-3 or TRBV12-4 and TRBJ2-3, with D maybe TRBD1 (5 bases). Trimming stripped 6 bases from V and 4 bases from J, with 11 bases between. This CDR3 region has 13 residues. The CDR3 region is CASRYQGSDTQYF. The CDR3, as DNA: TGTGCCAGCAGATACCAGGGTTCAGATACGCAGTATTTT.